This T cell receptor beta chain emerged from a study of blood T cells in healthy people across ages. Whole-study findings and limits: Calculation of diversity from one million T cells yielded estimates considered to be underestimates.

A note on this clonotype: No antigen is known for it.

Alongside a J-beta primer mix, a sample-barcoded 5' primer served in a second PCR lasting about 7 to 12 cycles. A template-switch adaptor that had 12 random nucleotides put a tag on each cDNA molecule. TCRdb independently ran MiXCR on the 5' RACE reads; one entry per CDR3 protein. Of about 1.7 million distinct CDR3 sequences detected, 28% appear once; the ten largest clones hold roughly 8%. This CDR3 is built from 11 residues. V gave up 9 bases and J gave up 8 bases, with 10 bases separating them. CDR1 SGHDN and CDR2 FVKESK come from the germline V gene. It was roughly 10 milliliters of peripheral blood that were drawn from each donor. Each sample used at least 6.5 million PBMCs.

The sample taken for sequencing was blood. This TCR came from a woman younger than 45 in good health. V is TRBV14 and J is TRBJ1-4; D might be TRBD1 (6 bases). The CDR3 nucleotides are TGTGCCAGACAGGGAGGCGAAAAACTGTTTTTT. Translating gives CARQGGEKLFF.